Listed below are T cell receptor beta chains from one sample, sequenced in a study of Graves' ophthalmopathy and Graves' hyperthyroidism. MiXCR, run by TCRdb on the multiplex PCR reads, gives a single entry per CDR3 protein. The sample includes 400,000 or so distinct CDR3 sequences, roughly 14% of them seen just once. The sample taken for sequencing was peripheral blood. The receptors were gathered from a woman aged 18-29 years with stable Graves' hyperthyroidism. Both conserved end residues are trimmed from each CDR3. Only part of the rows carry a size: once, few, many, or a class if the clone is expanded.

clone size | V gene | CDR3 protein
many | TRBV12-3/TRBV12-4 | ASSSGTGGYSNQPQH
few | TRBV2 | ASREDMSSGNTIY
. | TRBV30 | AWSVRKMNTEAF
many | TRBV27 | ASSLLSGGDMGETQY
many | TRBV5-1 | ASSLGGMSNQPQH
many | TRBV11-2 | ASSSGERRNTEAF
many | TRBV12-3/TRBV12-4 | ASSFGAGSKNIQY
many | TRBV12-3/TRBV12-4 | ASSLQGLPLGGGYT
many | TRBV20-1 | SARVPETQY
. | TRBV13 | ASSTEGLRGKQPQH
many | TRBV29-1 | SVASRETGSYEQY
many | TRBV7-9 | ASTLSGADYEQY
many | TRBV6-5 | ASSFGQGYTEAF
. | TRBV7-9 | ASRPMTSSRTQY
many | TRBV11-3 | ASSRIARGIYNSPLH
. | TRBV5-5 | ASTFRGLAKNIQY
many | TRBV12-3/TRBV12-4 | ASTALGRSYEQY
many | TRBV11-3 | ASSLPGGLEAF
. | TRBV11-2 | ASSRRSGTGVAKNIQY
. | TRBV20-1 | SASQGTLSNQPQH
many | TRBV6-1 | ASTGTGGSYEQY
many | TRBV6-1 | ASPFGGSTEAF
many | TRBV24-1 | ATSDGTWGAEAF
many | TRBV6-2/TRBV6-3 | ASSYPQAGLPYEQY
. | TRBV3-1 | ASSDGGNTIY
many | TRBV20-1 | SASRLAGLSYEQY
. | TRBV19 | ASSTGSRAYEQY
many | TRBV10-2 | ASSALAGEHQETQY
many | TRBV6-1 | ASSGTGLSSYNSPLH
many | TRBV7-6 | ASSLGQGAGELF
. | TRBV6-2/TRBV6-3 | ASSSGQGLNYEQY
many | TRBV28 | ASSVMGADYGYT
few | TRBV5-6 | ASSPGTEIYEQY
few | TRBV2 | ASTSIDRINYEQY
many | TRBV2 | ASSQGFGSSPLH
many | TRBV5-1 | ASSLGDHEQY
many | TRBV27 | ASSFGVKAF
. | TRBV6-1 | ASNPDSLNTEAF
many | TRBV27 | ASSSGPQSGNQPQH
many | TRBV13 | ASSLRRVLSGNTIY
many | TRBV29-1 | SATMGLNTEAF
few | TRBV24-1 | ATRGGRDTGELF
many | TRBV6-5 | ASSYDSGSFNT
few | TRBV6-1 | ASSEVSGSGGQPQH
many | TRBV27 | ASSPQQKVPQETQY
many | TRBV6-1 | ASRNRGYEQY